This TCR beta chain is drawn from a study of lymphopenia after photon versus proton radiotherapy. TCRdb's copy holds only in-frame clones and misses some; the assay was immunoSEQ multiplex PCR. This sample has 65,000 to 90,000 clones, with under 95% found just once. Germline values: CDR1 SQVTM, CDR2 ANQGSEA. V was clipped by 5 bases and J by 5 bases, with 18 bases between them. The CDR3 runs 14 residues. Material: peripheral blood, obtained from a patient treated with photon-based radiotherapy. The V call is TRBV29-1, the J call TRBJ1-1, with D perhaps matching TRBD1 (6 bases). This sequence originates from a woman in her forties with cholangiocarcinoma. The CDR3 coding sequence is TGCAGCGTTCCAAAAGGGGGGGCGGGTACTGAAGCTTTCTTT. Translating it yields CSVPKGGAGTEAFF.